This TCR beta chain was recovered during a study of siplizumab effects on memory and regulatory T cells. This clone has more than one count but fewer than ten. No antigen is known for it. Profiled with immunoSEQ multiplex PCR; TCRdb holds only in-frame clones, not every one. This sample has 95,000 to 110,000 clones, with 93% found just once. V was trimmed by 2 bases and J by 0 bases, leaving 9 bases between them. From germline, CDR1 is SGHRS and CDR2 YFSETQ. The length of the CDR3 is 15 residues. Study-level results: Apparently key alloresponse contributors, naive T cells also seemed more diverse than memory cells. Sequences below about 10^-5 frequency were poorly captured, and few alloreactive clones mapped to unstimulated subsets. Reactions containing siplizumab showed mappable alloreactive CD4+ clones averaging approximately 73% Treg-derived, versus about 27% in controls. About 75-95% of proliferating CD4+ or CD8+ clones had no assignable naive or memory phenotype.

What was sequenced was Tregs sorted from blood. The gene calls are TRBV5-1 and TRBJ1-5; weak D call: TRBD1 (5 bases). The source is a human donor in good health. The CDR3 reads CASSFGGSSNQPQHF. The CDR3 coding sequence is TGCGCCAGCAGCTTCGGGGGGAGTAGCAATCAGCCCCAGCATTTT. The whole variable domain, filled in from reference TRBV5-1 and TRBJ1-5, reads KAGVTQTPRYLIKTRGQQVTLSCSPISGHRSVSWYQQTPGQGLQFLFEYFSETQRNKGNFPGRFSGRQFSNSRSEMNVSTLELGDSALYLCASSFGGSSNQPQHFGDGTRLSIL.